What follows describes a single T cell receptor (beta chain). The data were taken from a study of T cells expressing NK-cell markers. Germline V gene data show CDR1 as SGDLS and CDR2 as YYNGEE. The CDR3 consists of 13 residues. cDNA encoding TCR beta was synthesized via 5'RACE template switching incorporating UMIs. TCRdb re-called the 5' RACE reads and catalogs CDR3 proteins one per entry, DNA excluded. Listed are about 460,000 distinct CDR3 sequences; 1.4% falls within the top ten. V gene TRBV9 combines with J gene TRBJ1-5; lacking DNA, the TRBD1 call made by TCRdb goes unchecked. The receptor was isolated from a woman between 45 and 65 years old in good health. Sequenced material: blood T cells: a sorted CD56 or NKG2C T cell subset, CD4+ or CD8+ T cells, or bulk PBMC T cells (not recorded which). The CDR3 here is CASSRAGGQPQHF.